The source of this T cell receptor beta chain is a study of chemoradiotherapy in HPV16-positive cancers. Turning to the study itself: Candidate HPV-specific T-cell clones and common TCR motifs came from functional assays in two HPV16-positive patients.

Here immunoSEQ multiplex PCR was the method, and the copy in TCRdb shows in-frame clones only, minus some. The repertoire includes some 6,100 clones, roughly two thirds of them detected once, and approximately 30% sits in the top ten. Germline-derived CDR1 and CDR2 are KGHSH and LQKENI. CDR3 length equals 14 residues. V lost 2 bases, J lost 2 bases, and 10 bases lay in between. The sample consisted of tumor tissue, taken from a patient who underwent chemoradiotherapy. V gene TRBV18 combines with J gene TRBJ2-7; D possibly uses TRBD1 or TRBD2 (5 bases each). The source of this sequence is a human donor with HPV-associated anogenital cancer. The CDR3 spells CASSPLGPPYEQYF. The CDR3 coding sequence is TGTGCCAGCTCACCATTGGGACCTCCCTACGAGCAGTACTTC.